These 6 T cell receptor beta chains were sequenced from one sample in a study of CXCR3-negative and CXCR3-positive naive CD8 T cells. Their cognate antigens are unknown. Findings of the study overall: Relative to CXCR3-negative naive cells, CXCR3-positive naive cells had more hydrophobic TRB CDR3s.

With UMI labels, 5' RACE was used to prepare the TRB cDNA libraries. TCRdb re-called the 5' RACE reads, yielding one record per CDR3 amino acid sequence without DNA. Its table lists fewer than 6,000 distinct CDR3 sequences. What was sequenced was naive CXCR3+ CD8+ T cells from blood. The subset: CD45RO-CCR7+CD27+CD95- naive CD8+ T cells expressing CXCR3 (TNR3+). The receptors stem from a human donor in good health. Some clones in this sample may be carry-over from other donors' samples.

In terms of frequency, this clonotype is medium-sized (0.01 to 0.1%). The chain joins TRBV7-2 to TRBJ2-1; TCRdb's D call of TRBD2 is untestable without DNA. Germline V gene lookup returns CDR1 SGHTA and CDR2 FQGNSA. This CDR3 spans 13 amino acids. CDR3: CASSLGRSNEQFF.

V gene TRBV28 combines with J gene TRBJ2-1; the TCRdb call, TRBD2, lacks DNA for checking. CDR3 length equals 16 residues. The germline CDR1 and CDR2 sequences are MDHEN and SYDVKM. CDR3 region: CASETSAAASYNEQFF.

Considering frequency, this clonotype is medium-sized. The genes are TRBV6-2 or TRBV6-3 and TRBJ2-2; TCRdb's assignment of TRBD2 cannot be checked, as there is no DNA. The CDR3 has 14 amino acids. Germline V gene data show CDR1 as MNHEY and CDR2 as SVGEGT. The chain's CDR3 is CASSLAGNTGELFF.

Measured by frequency, this clonotype is medium-sized. The chain carries TRBV5-4 and TRBJ2-7; TCRdb proposes TRBD1, but this gene call is untestable without DNA. CDR3 length: 13 residues. Germline lookup yields CDR1 SGHNT and CDR2 YYREEE (reference sequence). CDR3 residues: CASSSEGDGEQYF.

This clonotype ranks as medium-sized in terms of frequency. This rearrangement joins TRBV10-3 to TRBJ2-3; TCRdb selects TRBD1, and the lack of DNA leaves this call unchecked. Germline V gives CDR1 ENHRY, CDR2 SYGVKD. The CDR3 totals 14 residues. The CDR3 loop is CAIKPGTGLDTQYF.

V usage is TRBV20-1 and J usage is TRBJ1-1; TCRdb proposes TRBD1, but this gene call is untestable without DNA. This CDR3 contains 19 residues. In germline, CDR1 is DFQATT, CDR2 SNEGSKA (reference sequence). The CDR3: CSARGLQLGGVGYFTEAFF.